This T cell receptor beta chain stems from a study of CDR3 diversity in severe acne. TCRdb re-called the PCR reads with MiXCR, one entry per CDR3 protein. The sample records roughly 81,000 distinct CDR3 sequences, roughly 52% being singletons. V lost 1 base to trimming and J lost 5 bases; unmatched junction nucleotides: 15. Germline assignment: CDR1 SGHNT and CDR2 YENEEA. This CDR3 contains 18 residues. This chain uses TRBV11-3 with TRBJ2-7; 9 positions agree with TRBD2. The clonotype was recovered from a male donor in good health, serving as a control. Material for sequencing was blood. The CDR3 loop reads CASSLGFSFSGSGNEQYF. The CDR3 nucleotides read TGTGCCAGCAGCTTAGGTTTCTCTTTTAGCGGGAGTGGCAACGAGCAGTACTTC.